This is a list of T cell receptor beta chains from one sample in a study of T cells in narcolepsy. Sequencing used immunoSEQ multiplex PCR; TCRdb keeps in-frame clones, though not all of them. The profile shows more than 20,000 clones, under 95% of them singletons. Sequenced material: CD45RA- memory CD4+ T cells from PBMCs. The source of these receptors is a human donor with narcolepsy. The CDR3 runs from the conserved cysteine through the conserved F or W. Fields, in order: V gene, J gene, CDR3 protein.

TRBV5-6	TRBJ2-5	CASSLEVREETQYF
TRBV14	TRBJ1-1	CASSPLIALNTEAFF
TRBV6-5	TRBJ1-2	CASRGWVSYGYTF
TRBV7-2	TRBJ1-3	CASRGRAASGNTIYF
TRBV7-2	TRBJ2-7	CASSSLPAYEQYF
TRBV6-5	TRBJ1-2	CASSYSPSVGKGYTF
TRBV2	TRBJ2-1	CASSDGLGATVQFF
TRBV6-4	TRBJ2-3	CASSRDGTSTDTQYF
TRBV7-9	TRBJ1-1	CASSSYRGGSTEAFF
TRBV28	TRBJ2-7	CASSPVGRLLSSYEQYF
TRBV30	TRBJ2-7	CAWDQGSYEQYF
TRBV29-1	TRBJ1-2	CSGRDYGYTF
TRBV10-3	TRBJ1-4	CAISSTNPREKLFF
TRBV5-4	TRBJ2-3	CASSPSWGKQYF
TRBV10-3	TRBJ2-3	CAISDYSGRGSDTQYF
TRBV10-3	TRBJ2-1	CAISEPADYNNEQFF
TRBV28	TRBJ1-2	CASSSPGGANYGYTF
TRBV6-1	TRBJ2-7	CASSEGTLAYYEQYF
TRBV9	TRBJ1-2	CASSVGVHRGHGYTF
TRBV4-1	TRBJ2-7	CASSQRPGLAGDGEQYF
TRBV30	TRBJ2-7	CAWKIRDSYEQYF
TRBV28	TRBJ2-3	CASSSWVGGTDTQYF
TRBV5-1	TRBJ2-5	CASSLGIQGNQETQYF
TRBV18	TRBJ2-3	CASSLSQGAGTQYF
TRBV13	TRBJ2-7	CASSPQAGIWYLTYEQYF
TRBV18	TRBJ2-1	CASSPGVGVYNEQFF
TRBV7-3	TRBJ2-4	CASSPSAGTVAKNIQYF
TRBV7-8	TRBJ2-1	CASSQGGAGQHDEQFF
TRBV2	TRBJ2-3	CASSDPGYTDTQYF
TRBV2	TRBJ2-5	CASTPGSQETQYF
TRBV28	TRBJ1-5	CASSLGTENQPQHF
TRBV5-4	TRBJ2-7	CASSLDGTYEQYF
TRBV4-1	TRBJ2-2	CASSQHSGRRTGELFF
TRBV7-7	TRBJ2-5	CASSHGQGRETQYF
TRBV7-6	TRBJ2-7	CASSSTGTGGYEQYF
TRBV7-9	TRBJ2-5	CASSPNLAGVETQYF
TRBV6-5	TRBJ2-1	CASTSTGDNEQFF
TRBV5-1	TRBJ2-1	CASTPTSGSYNEQFF
TRBV7-9	TRBJ1-5	CASSSESGHQPQHF
TRBV5-1	TRBJ2-7	CASSPRTQSSYEQYF
TRBV5-4	TRBJ2-3	CASSLGTSGRTDTQYF
TRBV7-2	TRBJ1-3	CASSLAAPNSGNTIYF
TRBV5-1	TRBJ2-1	CASSSGLWSDEQFF
TRBV6-5	TRBJ1-4	CASSYSRQGGEKLFF
TRBV7-9	TRBJ1-1	CASSLALYRDTEAFF
TRBV4-1	TRBJ2-7	CASSPAGATSLYEQYF
TRBV2	TRBJ1-4	CASSFDEKLFF
TRBV28	TRBJ1-5	CASSTLYNQPQHF
TRBV6-4	TRBJ2-1	CASSERESNEQFF
TRBV7-3	TRBJ2-1	CASSFGDNEQFF